The 27 T cell receptor beta chains reported below all come from one sample, sequenced in a study of blood T cell repertoires in COVID-19. Data came from immunoSEQ multiplex PCR; TCRdb stores just in-frame clones and leaves some out. The sample lists 200,000 to 250,000 clones, roughly 86% seen once, with roughly 10% in the top ten. Sequencing was performed on peripheral blood. These receptors came from a woman between 45 and 65 years old with COVID-19, enrolled during active disease.

The table lists this clone with a count of one. The chain has TRBV24-1 and TRBJ2-1, with 10 nucleotides matching TRBD1. J gave up 5 bases and V 0 bases, and 6 bases lay outside the gene matches. This CDR3 has 17 residues. Germline CDR1 reads KGHDR; CDR2 reads SFDVKD. For the CDR3, the DNA is TGTGCCACCAGTGATTTGAGGGGCGACAGGGGGCACAATGAGCAGTTCTTC. Translated: CATSDLRGDRGHNEQFF.

This chain links TRBV2 with TRBJ1-1; D is undetermined. Trimming took off 6 bases at V and 4 bases at J, with 15 bases between the two ends. This CDR3 is built from 14 residues. Germline assignment: CDR1 SNHLY and CDR2 FYNNEI. The CDR3 nucleotides are TGTGCCAGCAGCCGGAGAACGGTTCTCACTGAAGCTTTCTTT. Its protein product is CASSRRTVLTEAFF.

The CDR3 region has the DNA TGTGCCAGTAATAACGGCGTGGAGGAGCAGTTCTTC. Protein: CASNNGVEEQFF. The gene calls are TRBV19 and TRBJ2-1; D gene uncertain. The CDR3 sequence is 12 residues long. CDR1 is LNHDA and CDR2 is SQIVND in the germline V gene (reference sequence). Between the trimmed V and J ends, which lost 7 bases and 10 bases, there was a span of 14 bases.

The chain links TRBV12-3 or TRBV12-4 to TRBJ1-2, with D possibly being TRBD1 (5 bases). The CDR3 spans 13 residues. V was trimmed by 5 bases and J by 6 bases, leaving 13 bases between them. CDR3 coding DNA: TGTGCCAGCAGTGTTCGGGGGATGGATGGCTACACCTTC. Its protein is CASSVRGMDGYTF.

V is TRBV19 and J is TRBJ1-5; D is possibly TRBD1 (6 bases). V lost 7 bases, J lost 3 bases, and 13 bases lay in between. Germline CDR1 and CDR2: LNHDA and SQIVND (reference sequence). The CDR3 contains 14 residues. The CDR3, as DNA: TGTGCCAGTAAGAGGGAGGGGGTCAATCAGCCCCAGCATTTT. It codes for CASKREGVNQPQHF.

The CDR3, as DNA: TGTGCCAGCAGCCAAGATCCCGGACCTCAGGGAGGGCAGTACGTC. It codes for CASSQDPGPQGGQYV. The V call is TRBV3-1 (or the pseudogene TRBV3-2), the J call TRBJ2-7; the D gene is possibly TRBD2 (6 bases). Germline V gives CDR1 LGHDT, CDR2 YNNKEL (reference sequence). This CDR3 comprises 15 residues. The germline V and J ends were trimmed by 0 bases and 9 bases, with 18 bases remaining between them.

The chain employs TRBV19 and TRBJ1-5; D not certain. The germline V gene has CDR1 LNHDA and CDR2 SQIVND (reference sequence). Between the trimmed V and J ends, which lost 3 bases and 11 bases, there was a span of 17 bases. CDR3 length equals 14 residues. CDR3 protein: CASSISTRQLAQHF. In DNA form, the CDR3 reads TGTGCCAGTAGTATTTCGACACGGCAGTTGGCCCAGCATTTT.

The V gene is TRBV11-2, the J gene TRBJ2-7; 8 nucleotides align to TRBD2. The CDR3 totals 14 residues. The V gene's germline CDR1 is SGHAT and CDR2 FQNNGV. V lost 2 bases to trimming and J lost 3 bases; unmatched junction nucleotides: 3. CDR3 DNA sequence: TGTGCCAGCAGCTTATATCGGGGGGGCTACGAGCAGTACGTC. Its translation: CASSLYRGGYEQYV.

The chain is built from TRBV24-1 and TRBJ2-1; D gene uncertain. Trimming removed 5 bases at V and 8 bases at J, with 6 bases between. CDR1 KGHDR and CDR2 SFDVKD come from the germline V gene. The CDR3 runs 11 residues. Here the CDR3 DNA reads TGTGCCACCAGTGGCGGAGATGAGCAGTTCTTC. Residues: CATSGGDEQFF.

The genes are TRBV30 and TRBJ2-1; D not resolved. V lost 1 base, J lost 4 bases, and 5 bases lay in between. In germline, CDR1 is GTSNPN, CDR2 SVGIG (reference sequence). This CDR3 has 12 amino acids. The CDR3 is CAWSELYNEQFF. DNA for the CDR3: TGTGCCTGGAGTGAGCTATACAATGAGCAGTTCTTC. Full variable domain (missing parts from reference TRBV30 and TRBJ2-1): SQTIHQWPATLVQPVGSPLSLECTVEGTSNPNLYWYRQAAGRGLQLLFYSVGIGQISSEVPQNLSASRPQDRQFILSSKKLLLSDSGFYLCAWSELYNEQFFGPGTRLTVL.

The chain is built from TRBV14 and TRBJ1-2; D gene uncertain. The CDR3 loop spans 13 amino acids. CDR1 and CDR2 from the germline V gene are SGHDN and FVKESK. The V and J ends lost 4 bases and 6 bases respectively, with 12 bases between them. CDR3 loop: CASSPRRRDGYTF. In DNA, the CDR3 is TGTGCCAGCAGCCCCCGACGGAGAGATGGCTACACCTTC.

This chain connects TRBV30 to TRBJ1-1, with D maybe TRBD1 (6 bases). Germline CDR1 reads GTSNPN; CDR2 reads SVGIG (reference sequence). Trimming stripped 3 bases from V and 2 bases from J, with 10 bases between. This CDR3 region has 13 residues. DNA for the CDR3: TGTGCCTGGAGGCTACAGGGTAACACTGAAGCTTTCTTT. This encodes CAWRLQGNTEAFF.

The chain uses TRBV10-3 and TRBJ1-1, with TRBD1 matching 7 bases. This CDR3 is 16 amino acids long. V was pared by 3 bases and J by 1 base, with 8 bases of the junction left unmatched. Germline lookup yields CDR1 ENHRY and CDR2 SYGVKD. This CDR3 reads CAISDFRGQRNTEAFF. The CDR3 coding sequence is TGTGCCATCAGTGATTTCCGGGGACAGCGGAACACTGAAGCTTTCTTT.

The CDR3 coding sequence is TGTGCCAGTAGTCCGGGACTAGCGAATGAGCAGTTCTTC. Translation: CASSPGLANEQFF. V gene TRBV19 combines with J gene TRBJ2-1; 10 nucleotides line up with TRBD2. Trimming cost V 5 bases and J 7 bases; bases outside gene matches: 2. The CDR3 sequence is 13 residues long. CDR1 LNHDA and CDR2 SQIVND come from the germline V gene (reference sequence).

The chain recombines TRBV7-9 with TRBJ1-5; no reliable D call. V gave up 8 bases and J gave up 0 bases, with 11 bases separating them. CDR3 size: 14 residues. Germline-derived CDR1 and CDR2 are SEHNR and FQNEAQ (reference sequence). For the CDR3, the DNA is TGTGCCAGCGGCGGTGTGTATAGCAATCAGCCCCAGCATTTT. Its translation: CASGGVYSNQPQHF.

Here the CDR3 reads CSVEQGGEQYV. CDR3 nucleotide sequence: TGCAGCGTTGAACAGGGAGGGGAGCAGTACGTC. V gene TRBV29-1 combines with J gene TRBJ2-7; 7 positions agree with TRBD2. Germline V gives CDR1 SQVTM, CDR2 ANQGSEA. There are 11 residues in the CDR3. V lost 2 bases, J lost 7 bases, and 2 bases stayed unmatched.

The V and J genes are TRBV7-9 and TRBJ1-6; D may be TRBD1 (6 bases). Germline lookup yields CDR1 SEHNR and CDR2 FQNEAQ (reference sequence). Deletions cut 5 bases from V and 4 bases from J, with 21 bases between. CDR3 length: 18 residues. The CDR3, as DNA: TGTGCCAGCAGCGATGACAGGTTGGGGGTTCTTTATAATTCACCCCTCCACTTT. Amino acid sequence: CASSDDRLGVLYNSPLHF.

This chain connects TRBV4-1 to TRBJ1-1, with D possibly TRBD1 on 5 matching bases. The CDR3 contains 13 residues. Trimming shortened V by 3 bases and J by 6 bases, and 11 bases separated the two germline ends. Looked up from germline, CDR1 is MGHRA and CDR2 is YSYEKL. CDR3 sequence (DNA): TGCGCCAGCAGCCACTCAGGGATCTCTGAAGCTTTCTTT. Amino acids: CASSHSGISEAFF.

In its sample, this clone was seen once. CDR3 in DNA: TGTGCCAGCAGCCAATTTCTCGGGGGCTACGAGCAGTACTTC. Its protein product is CASSQFLGGYEQYF. The chain couples TRBV3-1 (or the pseudogene TRBV3-2) to TRBJ2-7; maybe TRBD2 (6 bases). Germline loops: CDR1 LGHDT, CDR2 YNNKEL (reference sequence). The CDR3 is made up of 14 amino acids. The V gene lost 2 bases and the J gene lost 3 bases, with 11 bases spanning the gap.

The V gene is TRBV23-1, the J gene TRBJ2-5; D possibly corresponds to TRBD2 (6 bases). Being an ORF, TRBV23-1 has a function that is uncertain. The CDR3 is 16 amino acids. Trimming stripped 2 bases from V and 1 base from J, with 14 bases between. Here the CDR3 DNA reads TGCGCCAGCAGTCAACGTAGGAGGGCAGGCCAAGAGACCCAGTACTTC. Encoded protein: CASSQRRRAGQETQYF.

CDR3 sequence (DNA): TGTGCCAGCAGCTCCCTCAATGAGCAGTTCTTC. This translates into CASSSLNEQFF. The chain has TRBV13 and TRBJ2-1; no definite D call. Germline V gene sequence: CDR1 PRHDT, CDR2 FYEKMQ (reference sequence). The CDR3 contains 11 residues. Trimming left V 4 bases short and J 6 bases short, with 4 bases between.

The rearrangement links TRBV2 to TRBJ1-3; perhaps TRBD1 as D (5 bases). Germline V gene data show CDR1 as SNHLY and CDR2 as FYNNEI. Trimming pared 2 bases from V and 4 bases from J, leaving 12 bases between. The CDR3 has 15 residues. The CDR3 loop is CASSELQGWGNTIYF. DNA for the CDR3: TGTGCCAGCAGTGAACTCCAGGGCTGGGGAAACACCATATATTTT.

CDR3 nucleotides: TGTGCCAGCAGGAGCTTGAGCACTGAAGCTTTCTTT. Translating gives CASRSLSTEAFF. The gene calls are TRBV6-5 and TRBJ1-1; the D is unclear. Germline V lookup: CDR1 MNHEY, CDR2 SVGAGI. With 6 bases removed from V and 4 bases from J, the gap between germline ends came to 9 bases. This CDR3 region has 12 residues.

This clone has only one observation. CDR3 coding DNA: TGTGCCAGCACCCCAGGGGGAGGAATTTTCTATGGCTACACCTTC. Translation: CASTPGGGIFYGYTF. The chain is built from TRBV6-5 and TRBJ1-2, with TRBD1 matching 7 bases. The length of the CDR3 is 15 residues. Per the germline V gene, CDR1 is MNHEY and CDR2 is SVGAGI. The J segment lost 4 bases and the V segment lost 7 bases, leaving 12 bases of the junction unmatched.

V usage is TRBV10-2 and J usage is TRBJ2-1; 9 bases are shared with TRBD1. Germline loops: CDR1 WSHSY, CDR2 SAAADI. V shed 5 bases and J 8 bases; nucleotides not matched to a gene: 1. The CDR3 runs 12 residues. The CDR3 nucleotides read TGCGCCAGCAGTCGGACAGGGGATGAGCAGTTCTTC. Translation gives CASSRTGDEQFF.

The chain is built from TRBV20-1 and TRBJ2-3, with 11 bases matching TRBD2. The CDR3 loop spans 15 amino acids. Germline trimming cut 3 bases from V and 5 bases from J; bases unmatched to any gene: 7. The germline V gene encodes CDR1 DFQATT and CDR2 SNEGSKA (reference sequence). Here the CDR3 reads CSASRSSGGQDTQYF. CDR3 DNA sequence: TGCAGTGCTAGTAGGTCTAGCGGGGGGCAAGATACGCAGTATTTT.

This chain connects TRBV5-4 to TRBJ2-3, with 10 bases identical to TRBD2. V gave up 4 bases and J gave up 5 bases; unmatched junction bases: 13. Germline values: CDR1 SGHNT, CDR2 YYREEE (reference sequence). This CDR3 comprises 17 residues. The CDR3 here is CASSPTAGGPVGDTQYF. The CDR3, as DNA: TGTGCCAGCAGCCCCACAGCGGGGGGGCCGGTAGGAGATACGCAGTATTTT. The complete variable domain, with remaining parts taken from reference TRBV5-4 and TRBJ2-3, reads ETGVTQSPTHLIKTRGQQVTLRCSSQSGHNTVSWYQQALGQGPQFIFQYYREEENGRGNFPPRFSGLQFPNYSSELNVNALELDDSALYLCASSPTAGGPVGDTQYFGPGTRLTVL.